What follows describes a single T cell receptor (beta chain). The target of this receptor is not known. Per-base qualities were not stored, and no clone one base away is much larger. The donors were healthy, HIV-negative adults with no recently reported acute infections or vaccinations. Every donor was a Caucasian adult residing in Nashville, Tennessee, USA. CD4+ T cells were enriched through magnetic negative selection, after which naive cells were positively selected on CD45RA and the remaining negative fraction served as the memory subset. After blood collection by leukapheresis, PBMCs were isolated using Ficoll-Histopaque density gradient centrifugation and then cryopreserved in the vapor phase of liquid nitrogen. Analytical flow cytometry was used to check the purity and quantity of every magnetically sorted T cell population. From each sorted fraction, genomic DNA was isolated and quantified by UV absorbance on a Nanodrop 2000c.

The germline V gene gives CDR1 as SGHRS and CDR2 as YFSETQ. Including the terminal cysteine and phenylalanine, the CDR3 comprises 16 residues. CDR3 DNA is the only sequence kept; it has 48 bases, read in frame from the first base. Unmatched junction bases come to 9, with V trimmed by 4 bases and J by 5 bases. The data are from a study of shared clonotypes between healthy human individuals (dated by TCRdb to the early 2020s). About the study as a whole: A few men and two women, aged 18 to 49 years, made up the cohort. For each donor, CD4 naive and CD4 memory were each run on three plates, CD8 naive on two plates, and CD8 memory on one plate. To estimate repertoire size and how much clonotypes are shared between individuals, the study performed deep sequencing of blood TCR repertoires from about five healthy adults. Different laboratories and diverse techniques were used to prepare libraries and sequence TCR repertoires, to increase sequencing depth and limit assay-specific biases. Between about 0.94 and 8.9 billion PBMCs per donor were obtained by leukapheresis. The full study reports these points: Only blood was sampled, and tissue TCR repertoires likely differ from those in blood. Higher generation probabilities were observed for clonotypes shared by all four sorted-subset donors than for non-shared clonotypes. Naive subsets generally had larger estimated clonotype richness than memory subsets. The small number of donors limited the genetic and exposure-history diversity represented. When several donors were compared, the shared fraction of clonotypes was around 4.6% for naive CD4, about 4% for naive CD8, about 2.4% for memory CD4, and roughly 0.4% for memory CD8. Incomplete sequencing was indicated by rarefaction of sorted-subset datasets, despite the large sequencing depth. Pairwise subsampling indicated that sequencing depth was expected to affect the degree of clonotype sharing among donors.

Using the deep immunoSEQ assay, TCR CDR3 regions were amplified from genomic DNA by multiplex PCR. Genomic DNA extracted from each cell subset was distributed evenly over all wells of several immunoSEQ 96-well plates, and each plate served as one replicate. For sorted subsets, about 210 ng of genomic DNA, equivalent to roughly 33,000 T cell genomes, went into each replicate PCR. Purified libraries were measured with a Qubit 3.0 fluorometer, size-checked on a Bioanalyzer 2100, and measured again with the KAPA Library Quantification kit. Every immunoSEQ 96-well plate was sequenced on a dedicated single-read 150-cycle Illumina NextSeq 550 flow cell. In the authors' own workflow: Because the immunoSEQ output included only junctional sequences and no quality scores, the filtering could not be the same as the filtering used for full-length reads. Sequences were annotated with PyIR, a Python wrapper for IgBLAST v1.9, and V/J genes and CDR3 were assigned using IMGT germline references. Reads were removed for weak V/J assignments (E-value above 1e-6), missing CDR3, stop codons, out-of-frame junctions, or ambiguous translated residues. V3J clonotypes were defined by identical inferred V gene, J gene, and CDR3 amino acid sequence. Percentage overlap between repertoires was computed as shared unique clonotypes divided by the size of the smaller repertoire. Three approaches were used to assess repertoire richness: RTK rarefaction, the Chao1 estimator, and Recon v2.1 estimates of unobserved clonotypes. Generation probabilities for all TCRbeta clonotypes obtained by the gDNA method from a handful of donors were computed using OLGA. The table was pulled from immuneACCESS by TCRdb, which kept in-frame rearrangements only. Such tables lose some clones; where checked, under half of the loss comes from unresolved V genes, and the rest has no known cause. V, J and clone size are those of that table, while D and trimming were read from the DNA. This sample is represented by around 2,000,000 clones; roughly 96% of them were singletons. Of the sample, 0.13% is held by the ten largest clones.

This sequence originates from a man aged 18 to 35 in good health. The sequencing input was naive CD4+ T cells sorted from blood. Read against the paper, the sample's cell subset or site label means: CD45RA+ positively selected. Recombination joined TRBV5-1 with TRBJ2-2; 9 junctional bases match TRBD2. The encoded CDR3 is CASSTTGTSMTGELFF. The nucleotides read TGCGCCAGCAGCACAACCGGGACTAGCATGACCGGGGAGCTGTTTTTT.